These T cell receptor beta chains were read from a single sample in a study of response to subunit inactivated influenza vaccine. MiXCR, applied by TCRdb to the RT-PCR reads, yields one record per CDR3 protein. The table has around 200,000 distinct CDR3 sequences, roughly 8.7% seen once. The sequences come from non-naive T cells sorted from PBMCs, collected on the day of vaccination. These receptor sequences come from a middle-aged man who received an inactivated influenza vaccine. The CDR3 runs from the conserved cysteine through the conserved F or W.

TRBV4-2 | CASSQDQFVLDRNTGELFF
TRBV20-1 | CSARTGAGEQYF
TRBV6-1 | CASSRQQNQPQHF
TRBV18 | CASSFSGTNYEQYF
TRBV5-6 | CASIKDGGSTDTQYF
TRBV29-1 | CSVDSRVLAGNEQFF
TRBV6-2/TRBV6-3 | CASSRQTASTEAFF
TRBV6-1 | CASSTTDRALNGYTF
TRBV5-5 | CASSLDLGTHGYTF
TRBV5-6 | CASSFGPEQYF
TRBV6-2/TRBV6-3 | CASSQWTIQETQYF
TRBV10-3 | CAISGSESPYNEQFF
TRBV5-1 | CASSLGGGYGYTF
TRBV3-1 | CASSHSAETIQYF
TRBV29-1 | CSVDSIDGYTF
TRBV19 | CASSMGLHQETQYF
TRBV7-9 | CASTNGPHYNEQFF
TRBV4-2 | CASSIRAGAQETQYF
TRBV27 | CASNRQGARSYEQYF
TRBV3-1 | CASSPSVQGNSPLHF
TRBV7-2 | CASRSDRESFTMQYF
TRBV7-2 | CASSLGTGTSPLHF
TRBV7-7 | CASSLGQGGTGELFF
TRBV28 | CASSRDRDRETQYF
TRBV20-1 | CSARPSNEQFF
TRBV6-2/TRBV6-3 | CASSLGPSRTQYF
TRBV7-2 | CASTQIGEGSYNEQFF
TRBV14 | CASSPGLASADTQYF
TRBV9 | CASSVSSGGIDGYTF
TRBV20-1 | CSALTGTGYGEQYF
TRBV28 | CASSLTGKRQQNQPQHF
TRBV6-2/TRBV6-3 | CASRDSGRYIHEQYF
TRBV5-5 | CASSSALWRGTYEQYF
TRBV20-1 | CSAPRDRAYEQYF
TRBV13 | CASREGRGRISEAFF
TRBV6-1 | CASTTYAGTGNYEQYF
TRBV28 | CASSLPGQGPNTEAFF
TRBV11-2 | CASSLKWGLAGTNTGELFF
TRBV3-1 | CASTPTEGTEAFF